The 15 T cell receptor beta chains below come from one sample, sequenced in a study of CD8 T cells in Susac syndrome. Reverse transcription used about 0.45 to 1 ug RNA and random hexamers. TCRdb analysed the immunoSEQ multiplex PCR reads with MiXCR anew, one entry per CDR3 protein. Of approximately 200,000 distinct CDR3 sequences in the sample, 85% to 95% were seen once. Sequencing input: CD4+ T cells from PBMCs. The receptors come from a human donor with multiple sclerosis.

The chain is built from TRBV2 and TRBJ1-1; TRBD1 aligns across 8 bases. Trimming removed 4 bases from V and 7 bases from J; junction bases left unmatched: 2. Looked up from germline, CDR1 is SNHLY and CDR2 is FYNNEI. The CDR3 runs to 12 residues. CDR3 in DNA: TGTGCCAGCAGTGTTGGGACAGGTGAAGCTTTCTTT. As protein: CASSVGTGEAFF. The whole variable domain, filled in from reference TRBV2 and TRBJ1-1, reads EPEVTQTPSHQVTQMGQEVILRCVPISNHLYFYWYRQILGQKVEFLVSFYNNEISEKSEIFDDQFSVERPDGSNFTLKIRSTKLEDSAMYFCASSVGTGEAFFGQGTRLTVV.

In nucleotides, the CDR3 is TGCAGTGCTAGCCCGGGACTAGATCGTGAGCAGTTCTTC. Translating it yields CSASPGLDREQFF. The rearrangement links TRBV20-1 to TRBJ2-1; 8 nucleotides line up with TRBD2. Germline assignment: CDR1 DFQATT and CDR2 SNEGSKA (reference sequence). CDR3 size: 13 residues. Trimming took 3 bases from V and 9 from J; bases not matched to a gene: 7.

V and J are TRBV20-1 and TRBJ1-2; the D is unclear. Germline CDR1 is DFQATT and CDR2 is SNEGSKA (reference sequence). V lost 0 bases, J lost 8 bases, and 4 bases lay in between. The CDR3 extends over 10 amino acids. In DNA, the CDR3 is TGCAGTGCTAGAGATACCGGCTACACCTTC. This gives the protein CSARDTGYTF.

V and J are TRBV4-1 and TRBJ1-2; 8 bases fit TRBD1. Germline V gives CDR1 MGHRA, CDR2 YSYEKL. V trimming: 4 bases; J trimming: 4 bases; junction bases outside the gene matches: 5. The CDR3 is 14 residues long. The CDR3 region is CASSPGGHLYGYTF. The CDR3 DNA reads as TGCGCCAGCAGCCCAGGGGGCCACCTCTATGGCTACACCTTC.

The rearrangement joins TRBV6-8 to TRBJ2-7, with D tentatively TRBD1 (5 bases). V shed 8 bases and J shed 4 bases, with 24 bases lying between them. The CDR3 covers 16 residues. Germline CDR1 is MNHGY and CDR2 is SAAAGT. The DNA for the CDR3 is TGTGCCAGCGTCGCTACTTCCTGGGGCAGAGATTACGAGCAGTACTTC. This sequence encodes CASVATSWGRDYEQYF.

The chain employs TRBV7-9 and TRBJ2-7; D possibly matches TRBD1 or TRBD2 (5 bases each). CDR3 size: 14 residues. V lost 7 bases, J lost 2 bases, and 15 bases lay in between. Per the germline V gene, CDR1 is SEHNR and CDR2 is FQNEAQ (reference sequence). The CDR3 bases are TGTGCCAGCAATCGGGACGACCAAACCTACGAGCAGTACTTC. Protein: CASNRDDQTYEQYF.

This chain's CDR3 is CASSLPVVDTGELFF. The CDR3 nucleotides read TGTGCCAGCAGCCTCCCCGTTGTGGACACCGGGGAGCTGTTTTTT. The chain carries TRBV7-8 and TRBJ2-2; no clear D. The CDR3 has 15 residues. Germline CDR1 reads SGHVS; CDR2 reads FQNEAQ. Trimming pared 5 bases from V and 3 bases from J, leaving 13 bases between. Full variable domain (outside the CDR3, taken from reference TRBV7-8 and TRBJ2-2): GAGVSQSPRYKVAKRGQDVALRCDPISGHVSLFWYQQALGQGPEFLTYFQNEAQLDKSGLPSDRFFAERPEGSVSTLKIQRTQQEDSAVYLCASSLPVVDTGELFFGEGSRLTVL.

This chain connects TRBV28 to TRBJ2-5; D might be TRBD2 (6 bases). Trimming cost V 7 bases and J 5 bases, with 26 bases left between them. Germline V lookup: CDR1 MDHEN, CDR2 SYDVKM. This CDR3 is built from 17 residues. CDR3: CASTSYGTSPGMETQYF. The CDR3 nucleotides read TGTGCCAGCACCTCTTATGGTACTAGCCCTGGAATGGAGACCCAGTACTTC.

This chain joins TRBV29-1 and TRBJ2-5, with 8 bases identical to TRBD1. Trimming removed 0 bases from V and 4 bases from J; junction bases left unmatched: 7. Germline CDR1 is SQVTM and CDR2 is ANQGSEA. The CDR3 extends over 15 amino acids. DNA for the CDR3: TGCAGCGTTGAAGATCCAGTCAGGGGGCGAGAGACCCAGTACTTC. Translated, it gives CSVEDPVRGRETQYF.

This chain's CDR3 is CASSQNFGAHNEQFF. The CDR3 DNA sequence: TGTGCCAGCAGCCAGAATTTCGGGGCCCACAATGAGCAGTTCTTC. The chain carries TRBV4-2 and TRBJ2-1; D is possibly TRBD1 or TRBD2 (5 bases each). The CDR3 has 15 residues. V was pared by 3 bases and J by 5 bases, with 14 bases between. Germline CDR1 LGHNA, CDR2 YNFKEQ.

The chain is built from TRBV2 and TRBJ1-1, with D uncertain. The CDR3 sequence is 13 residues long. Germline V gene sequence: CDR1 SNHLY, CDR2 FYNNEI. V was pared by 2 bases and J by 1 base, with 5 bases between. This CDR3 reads CASSENGNTEAFF. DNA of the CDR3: TGTGCCAGCAGTGAAAACGGGAACACTGAAGCTTTCTTT.

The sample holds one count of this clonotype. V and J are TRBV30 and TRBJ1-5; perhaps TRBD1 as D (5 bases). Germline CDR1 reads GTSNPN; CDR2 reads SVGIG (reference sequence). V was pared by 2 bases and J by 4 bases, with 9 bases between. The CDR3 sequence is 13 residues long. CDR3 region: CAWSSKGNQPQHF. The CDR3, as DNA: TGTGCCTGGAGTAGTAAGGGGAATCAGCCCCAGCATTTT.

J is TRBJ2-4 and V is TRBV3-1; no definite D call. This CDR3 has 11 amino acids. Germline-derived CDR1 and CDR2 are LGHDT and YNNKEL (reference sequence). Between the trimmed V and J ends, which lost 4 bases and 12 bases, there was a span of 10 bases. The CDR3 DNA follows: TGTGCCAGCAGCCCTGACCTTCATCAGTACTTC. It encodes CASSPDLHQYF.

The CDR3 region is CASRRGSPGETQYF. The CDR3 nucleotides read TGTGCCAGCAGGAGAGGGAGTCCGGGGGAGACCCAGTACTTC. This rearrangement joins TRBV6-1 to TRBJ2-5, with D possibly TRBD2 on 5 matching bases. The CDR3 length is 14 residues. Germline V gene data show CDR1 as MNHNS and CDR2 as SASEGT. Deletions cut 6 bases from V and 5 bases from J, with 16 bases between.

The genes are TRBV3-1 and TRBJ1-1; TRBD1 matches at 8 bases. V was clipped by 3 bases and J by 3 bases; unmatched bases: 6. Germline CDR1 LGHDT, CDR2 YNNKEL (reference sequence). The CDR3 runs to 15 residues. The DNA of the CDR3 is TGTGCCAGCAGCCATAGGAGGACAGGGCACACTGAAGCTTTCTTT. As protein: CASSHRRTGHTEAFF. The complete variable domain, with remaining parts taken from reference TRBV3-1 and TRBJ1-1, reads DTAVSQTPKYLVTQMGNDKSIKCEQNLGHDTMYWYKQDSKKFLKIMFSYNNKELIINETVPNRFSPKSPDKAHLNLHINSLELGDSAVYFCASSHRRTGHTEAFFGQGTRLTVV.